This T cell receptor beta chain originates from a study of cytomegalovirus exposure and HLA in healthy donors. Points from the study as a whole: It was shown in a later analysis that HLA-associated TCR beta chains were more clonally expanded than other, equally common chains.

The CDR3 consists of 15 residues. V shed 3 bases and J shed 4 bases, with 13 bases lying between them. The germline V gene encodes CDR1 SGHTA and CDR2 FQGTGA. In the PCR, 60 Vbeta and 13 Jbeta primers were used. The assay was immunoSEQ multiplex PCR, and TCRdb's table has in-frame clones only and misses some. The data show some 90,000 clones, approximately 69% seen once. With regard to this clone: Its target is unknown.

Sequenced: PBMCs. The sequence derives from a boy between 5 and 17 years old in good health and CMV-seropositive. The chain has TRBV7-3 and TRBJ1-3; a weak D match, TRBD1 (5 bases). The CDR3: CASSLSGGSGNTIYF. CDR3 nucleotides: TGTGCCAGCAGCTTGTCCGGGGGTTCAGGAAACACCATATATTTT.